These T cell receptor beta chains were read from a single sample in a study of regulatory T cells in long-lasting Graves disease. TCRdb re-analysed the multiplex PCR reads in MiXCR, keeping a single row per CDR3 protein. The data contain roughly 510,000 distinct CDR3 sequences, around 16% of them seen just once; the ten biggest clones take up more than 10%. Another study also made use of these data, one on T cells in Graves' hyperthyroidism and ophthalmopathy.

The material sequenced was peripheral blood mononuclear cells (PBMCs), taken at new diagnosis, from a patient treated with antithyroid drugs. These receptors came from a man between 18 and 35 years old with Graves disease. The CDR3 runs from the conserved cysteine through the conserved F or W. The D gene is left open where the match is weak. Clone sizes are given selectively: once, few, many, or a class where the clone is expanded.

v_gene: TRBV20-1; abundance: .; d_gene: .; j_gene: TRBJ1-5; CDR3nt: TGCAGTGCTTTTGGGAATAGCAATCAGCCCCAGCATTTT; CDR3aa: CSAFGNSNQPQHF
v_gene: TRBV11-2; abundance: many; d_gene: TRBD1; j_gene: TRBJ2-7; CDR3nt: TGTGCCAGCAGCTTAGGGACAGGGTTTGAGTACGAGCAGTACTTC; CDR3aa: CASSLGTGFEYEQYF
v_gene: TRBV20-1; abundance: .; d_gene: .; j_gene: TRBJ1-5; CDR3nt: TGCAGTGCTAGAACAGCGGGGGGTGATAGCAATCAGCCCCAGCATTTT; CDR3aa: CSARTAGGDSNQPQHF
v_gene: TRBV28; abundance: many; d_gene: TRBD1; j_gene: TRBJ2-4; CDR3nt: TGTGCCAGCAGACATCCGGGACAGGGGAAGGCCAAAAACATTCAGTACTTC; CDR3aa: CASRHPGQGKAKNIQYF
v_gene: TRBV27; abundance: many; d_gene: TRBD1; j_gene: TRBJ1-1; CDR3nt: TGTGCCAGCAGTTTGAACGCAGGGGGCGCGGGCACTGAAGCTTTCTTT; CDR3aa: CASSLNAGGAGTEAFF
v_gene: TRBV2; abundance: .; d_gene: TRBD1; j_gene: TRBJ1-5; CDR3nt: TGTGCCAGCAGGGGACAGGGGGCCTATCAGCCCCAGCATTTT; CDR3aa: CASRGQGAYQPQHF
v_gene: TRBV28; abundance: .; d_gene: TRBD1; j_gene: TRBJ2-7; CDR3nt: TGTGCCAGCAGAGCTCCGGGACAGATCTCGCTCGAGCAGTACTTC; CDR3aa: CASRAPGQISLEQYF
v_gene: TRBV7-8; abundance: .; d_gene: .; j_gene: TRBJ1-4; CDR3nt: TGTGCCAGCAGCTTACGGGCAACTAATGAAAAACTGTTTTTT; CDR3aa: CASSLRATNEKLFF
v_gene: TRBV20-1; abundance: .; d_gene: .; j_gene: TRBJ2-5; CDR3nt: TGCAGTGCACCGGGACCGACCGAAGAGACCCAGTACTTC; CDR3aa: CSAPGPTEETQYF
v_gene: TRBV3-1; abundance: many; d_gene: TRBD1; j_gene: TRBJ2-7; CDR3nt: TGTGCCAGCAGCCCAGGGACAGGGGGCTTCGAGCAGTACTTC; CDR3aa: CASSPGTGGFEQYF
v_gene: TRBV7-9; abundance: .; d_gene: .; j_gene: TRBJ2-3; CDR3nt: TGTGCCAGCAGCCCGGTCCTAGCGCAAAGGTGGGGTAGCACAGATACGCAGTATTTT; CDR3aa: CASSPVLAQRWGSTDTQYF
v_gene: TRBV10-2; abundance: many; d_gene: .; j_gene: TRBJ2-7; CDR3nt: TGCGCCAGCAGTGAAAAGTCGCAGGTCGGCACCTACGAGCAGTACTTC; CDR3aa: CASSEKSQVGTYEQYF
v_gene: TRBV5-5; abundance: .; d_gene: TRBD1; j_gene: TRBJ2-4; CDR3nt: TGTGCCAGCAGCTCCGGGACAGGGACAAACATTCAGTACTTC; CDR3aa: CASSSGTGTNIQYF
v_gene: TRBV20-1; abundance: many; d_gene: .; j_gene: TRBJ1-1; CDR3nt: TGCAGTGCTCCCTCGGGGGGCTTGAACACTGAAGCTTTCTTT; CDR3aa: CSAPSGGLNTEAFF
v_gene: TRBV7-3; abundance: .; d_gene: .; j_gene: TRBJ2-7; CDR3nt: TGTGCCAGCAGCCCCGGTGGAGGGGTCGGTTACGAGCAGTACTTC; CDR3aa: CASSPGGGVGYEQYF
v_gene: TRBV20-1; abundance: many; d_gene: TRBD2; j_gene: TRBJ2-5; CDR3nt: TGCAGTGCAGCCGGGACTAGCGGGAGTAGGGAGACCCAGTACTTC; CDR3aa: CSAAGTSGSRETQYF
v_gene: TRBV7-8; abundance: .; d_gene: TRBD2; j_gene: TRBJ2-1; CDR3nt: TGTGCCAGCAGCGGCCTTAGCGGGTTTAGGGATGAGCAGTTCTTC; CDR3aa: CASSGLSGFRDEQFF
v_gene: TRBV5-1; abundance: few; d_gene: .; j_gene: TRBJ2-3; CDR3nt: TGCGCCAGCAGCGATACGGACTCTCTTTCTGAGCAGTATTTT; CDR3aa: CASSDTDSLSEQYF
v_gene: TRBV7-6; abundance: few; d_gene: .; j_gene: TRBJ2-1; CDR3nt: TGTGCCAGCAGCGGCTCTTGGGCGTTTAGCTCCTACAATGAGCAGTTCTTC; CDR3aa: CASSGSWAFSSYNEQFF
v_gene: TRBV12-3/TRBV12-4; abundance: many; d_gene: .; j_gene: TRBJ1-2; CDR3nt: TGTGCCAGCAGTTTGATAGCTAACTATGGCTACACCTTC; CDR3aa: CASSLIANYGYTF
v_gene: TRBV6-1; abundance: many; d_gene: .; j_gene: TRBJ2-5; CDR3nt: TGTGCCAACGGACCCAGGGCGGAGACCCAGTACTTC; CDR3aa: CANGPRAETQYF
v_gene: TRBV2; abundance: many; d_gene: .; j_gene: TRBJ2-3; CDR3nt: TGTGCCAGCAGTATTGAGGATACGCAGTATTTT; CDR3aa: CASSIEDTQYF
v_gene: TRBV30; abundance: many; d_gene: TRBD1; j_gene: TRBJ1-2; CDR3nt: TGTGCCTGGAGCAGGGGGGGCTACACCTTC; CDR3aa: CAWSRGGYTF
v_gene: TRBV2; abundance: few; d_gene: .; j_gene: TRBJ2-1; CDR3nt: TGTGCCAGCAGTCTCCGGACCGCCAGGATCAATGAGCAGTTCTTC; CDR3aa: CASSLRTARINEQFF
v_gene: TRBV11-2; abundance: .; d_gene: .; j_gene: TRBJ1-1; CDR3nt: TGTGCCAGCAGCCTCATATCATGGTATTTGAACACTGAAGCTTTCTTT; CDR3aa: CASSLISWYLNTEAFF
v_gene: TRBV20-1; abundance: .; d_gene: .; j_gene: TRBJ2-1; CDR3nt: TGCAGTGCTAGAGATACCCAAGTCACGGGCAATGAGCAGTTCTTC; CDR3aa: CSARDTQVTGNEQFF
v_gene: TRBV5-5; abundance: few; d_gene: TRBD2; j_gene: TRBJ2-2; CDR3nt: TGTGCCAGCAGCTTGGGACTAGCGGGAGTAATCACCGGGGAGCTGTTTTTT; CDR3aa: CASSLGLAGVITGELFF
v_gene: TRBV30; abundance: few; d_gene: TRBD2; j_gene: TRBJ2-1; CDR3nt: TGTGCCTGGAGTACGGGGACTAGCGGAGACAATGAGCAGTTCTTC; CDR3aa: CAWSTGTSGDNEQFF
v_gene: TRBV12-3/TRBV12-4; abundance: many; d_gene: .; j_gene: TRBJ2-1; CDR3nt: TGTGCCAGCAGGGGAGGGGAGGGGGGCCATGAGCAGTTCTTC; CDR3aa: CASRGGEGGHEQFF
v_gene: TRBV5-4; abundance: few; d_gene: TRBD2; j_gene: TRBJ2-7; CDR3nt: TGTGCCAGCAGCCCGGGACTACCACCGACCTACGAGCAGTACTTC; CDR3aa: CASSPGLPPTYEQYF
v_gene: TRBV2; abundance: many; d_gene: TRBD2; j_gene: TRBJ2-5; CDR3nt: TGTGCCAGCAGGATCGGACTAGCGGGATCGACCCAGTACTTC; CDR3aa: CASRIGLAGSTQYF
v_gene: TRBV5-5; abundance: few; d_gene: TRBD1; j_gene: TRBJ2-2; CDR3nt: TGTGCCAGCAGTTACTACGGACAGGGAACCGGGGAGCTGTTTTTT; CDR3aa: CASSYYGQGTGELFF
v_gene: TRBV5-1; abundance: many; d_gene: .; j_gene: TRBJ2-7; CDR3nt: TGCGCCAGCAGCTTGGAGGGGCGCGATTACGAGCAGTACTTC; CDR3aa: CASSLEGRDYEQYF
v_gene: TRBV3-1; abundance: .; d_gene: .; j_gene: TRBJ1-1; CDR3nt: TGTGCCAGCAACAATAAGGCTGGAAACACTGAAGCTTTCTTT; CDR3aa: CASNNKAGNTEAFF
v_gene: TRBV5-6; abundance: few; d_gene: .; j_gene: TRBJ2-1; CDR3nt: TGTGCCAGCAGCTTAGGACAGTCGGGCAATGAGCAGTTCTTC; CDR3aa: CASSLGQSGNEQFF
v_gene: TRBV5-1; abundance: many; d_gene: TRBD2; j_gene: TRBJ2-3; CDR3nt: TGTGCCAGCAGCTTCGGACTAGCGGCAGATACGCAGTATTTT; CDR3aa: CASSFGLAADTQYF
v_gene: TRBV2; abundance: many; d_gene: .; j_gene: TRBJ2-3; CDR3nt: TGTGCCAGCGTGAAGGGGGATTTCGGCACAGATACGCAGTATTTT; CDR3aa: CASVKGDFGTDTQYF
v_gene: TRBV27; abundance: .; d_gene: .; j_gene: TRBJ2-1; CDR3nt: TGTGCCAGCAGTTTAACCCCCTGGGCGCTGGGCTCCTACAATGAGCAGTTCTTC; CDR3aa: CASSLTPWALGSYNEQFF
v_gene: TRBV24-1; abundance: .; d_gene: TRBD2; j_gene: TRBJ2-1; CDR3nt: TGTGCCACCAGTGATCCCGGGACTAGATCCTACAATGAGCAGTTCTTC; CDR3aa: CATSDPGTRSYNEQFF
v_gene: TRBV5-1; abundance: many; d_gene: TRBD1; j_gene: TRBJ2-4; CDR3nt: TGTGCCAGCAGTCCAGGACAGGGTGGAAACATTCAGTACTTC; CDR3aa: CASSPGQGGNIQYF
v_gene: TRBV28; abundance: many; d_gene: TRBD1; j_gene: TRBJ2-5; CDR3nt: TGTGCCAGCAGTCAAGACAGGGGGCGGTCAGAGACCCAGTACTTC; CDR3aa: CASSQDRGRSETQYF
v_gene: TRBV30; abundance: many; d_gene: .; j_gene: TRBJ1-1; CDR3nt: TGTGCCTGGAGTTGGGGGTGGAACACTGAAGCTTTCTTT; CDR3aa: CAWSWGWNTEAFF
v_gene: TRBV11-2; abundance: many; d_gene: .; j_gene: TRBJ1-2; CDR3nt: TGTGCCAGCAGCTCCCCGACGGGAAACTATGGCTACACCTTC; CDR3aa: CASSSPTGNYGYTF
v_gene: TRBV12-3/TRBV12-4; abundance: few; d_gene: .; j_gene: TRBJ1-2; CDR3nt: TGTGCCAGCAGTTTCGATTCCTCTGGCGGCTACACCTTC; CDR3aa: CASSFDSSGGYTF
v_gene: TRBV19; abundance: .; d_gene: .; j_gene: TRBJ1-3; CDR3nt: TGTGCCAGTAGTGATGACATCTCCTCTGGAAACACCATATATTTT; CDR3aa: CASSDDISSGNTIYF
v_gene: TRBV2; abundance: many; d_gene: .; j_gene: TRBJ1-2; CDR3nt: TGTGCCAGCCCAGGGGCCAGTGGCTACACCTTC; CDR3aa: CASPGASGYTF
v_gene: TRBV15; abundance: few; d_gene: .; j_gene: TRBJ1-6; CDR3nt: TGTGCCACTGGGCATGGAAATTCACCCCTCCACTTT; CDR3aa: CATGHGNSPLHF
v_gene: TRBV7-9; abundance: many; d_gene: TRBD1; j_gene: TRBJ2-7; CDR3nt: TGTGCCAGCAGCTTAGGACAGGGATCCCTCGAGCAGTACTTC; CDR3aa: CASSLGQGSLEQYF
v_gene: TRBV7-9; abundance: few; d_gene: .; j_gene: TRBJ2-2; CDR3nt: TGTGCCAGCAGCCCCTTATGGGACACCGGGGAGCTGTTTTTT; CDR3aa: CASSPLWDTGELFF
v_gene: TRBV5-1; abundance: many; d_gene: TRBD2; j_gene: TRBJ2-3; CDR3nt: TGCGCCAGCAGCTTCCGGACTAGCGGGAGGGCAGGAGATACGCAGTATTTT; CDR3aa: CASSFRTSGRAGDTQYF